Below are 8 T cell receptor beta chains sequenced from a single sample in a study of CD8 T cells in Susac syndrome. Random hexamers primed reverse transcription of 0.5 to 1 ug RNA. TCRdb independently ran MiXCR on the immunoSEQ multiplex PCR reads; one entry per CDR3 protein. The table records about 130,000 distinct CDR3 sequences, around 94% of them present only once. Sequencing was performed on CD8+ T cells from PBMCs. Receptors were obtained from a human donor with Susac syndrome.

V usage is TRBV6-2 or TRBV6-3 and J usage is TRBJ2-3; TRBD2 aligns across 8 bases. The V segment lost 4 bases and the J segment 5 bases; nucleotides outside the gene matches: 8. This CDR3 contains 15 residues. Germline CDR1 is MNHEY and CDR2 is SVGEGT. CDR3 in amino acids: CASSFGGGHGDTQYF. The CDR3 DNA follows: TGTGCCAGCAGTTTCGGGGGGGGGCATGGAGATACGCAGTATTTT.

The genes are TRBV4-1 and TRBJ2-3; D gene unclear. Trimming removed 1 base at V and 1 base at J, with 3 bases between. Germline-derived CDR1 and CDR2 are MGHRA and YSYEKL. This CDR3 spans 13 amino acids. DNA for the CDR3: TGCGCCAGCAGCCAAGGACGCACAGATACGCAGTATTTT. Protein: CASSQGRTDTQYF.

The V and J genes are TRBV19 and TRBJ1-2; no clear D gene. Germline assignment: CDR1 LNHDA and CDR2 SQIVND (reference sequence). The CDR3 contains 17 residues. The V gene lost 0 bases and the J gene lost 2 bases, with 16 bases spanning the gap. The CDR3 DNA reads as TGTGCCAGTAGTATAGATCTCCTTGGTAAAGAAAACTATGGCTACACCTTC. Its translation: CASSIDLLGKENYGYTF.

The CDR3 is CASSPEGGGANEAFF. The CDR3 DNA reads TGTGCCAGCAGCCCCGAGGGTGGGGGGGCAAATGAAGCTTTCTTT. This chain links TRBV7-3 with TRBJ1-1; TRBD1 might be the D (6 bases). Germline assignment: CDR1 SGHTA and CDR2 FQGTGA. Trimming removed 5 bases at V and 7 bases at J, with 20 bases between. This CDR3 contains 15 residues.

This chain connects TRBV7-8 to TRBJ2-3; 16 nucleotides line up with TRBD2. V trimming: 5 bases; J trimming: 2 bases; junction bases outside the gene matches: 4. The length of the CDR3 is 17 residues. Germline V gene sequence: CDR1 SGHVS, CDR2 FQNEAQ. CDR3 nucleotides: TGTGCCAGCAGCGCCGGGACTAGCGGGAGGGCCACAGATACGCAGTATTTT. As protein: CASSAGTSGRATDTQYF.

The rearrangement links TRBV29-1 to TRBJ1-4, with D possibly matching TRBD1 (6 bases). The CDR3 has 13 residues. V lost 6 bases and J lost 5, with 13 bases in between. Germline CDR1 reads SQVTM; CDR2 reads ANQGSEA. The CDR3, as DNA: TGCAGCGTACTCCCAGGGGAAAATGAAAAACTGTTTTTT. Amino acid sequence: CSVLPGENEKLFF.

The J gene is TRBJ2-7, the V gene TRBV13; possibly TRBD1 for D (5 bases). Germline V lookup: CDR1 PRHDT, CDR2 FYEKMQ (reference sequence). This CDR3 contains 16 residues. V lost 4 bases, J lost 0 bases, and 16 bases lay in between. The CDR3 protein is CASSSQGTESSYEQYF. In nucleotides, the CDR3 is TGTGCCAGCAGCTCCCAGGGAACTGAGAGCTCCTACGAGCAGTACTTC.

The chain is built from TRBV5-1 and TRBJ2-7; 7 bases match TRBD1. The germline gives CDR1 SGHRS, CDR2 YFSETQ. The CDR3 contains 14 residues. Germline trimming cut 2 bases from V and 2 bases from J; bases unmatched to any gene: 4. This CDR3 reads CASSFYQGAYEQYF. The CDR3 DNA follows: TGCGCCAGCAGCTTTTACCAGGGGGCCTACGAGCAGTACTTC.